The 3 T cell receptor beta chains listed next were all sequenced from one sample in a study of identifying expanded T cells in peripheral blood. Method: immunoSEQ multiplex PCR; TCRdb's copy keeps in-frame clones and lacks some. The sample holds about 130,000 clones, around nine tenths seen once. Sequenced material: blood. The receptors were sampled from a person aged 18-70 years in good health.

The J gene is TRBJ2-1, the V gene TRBV27, with D maybe TRBD1 (6 bases). The CDR3 runs to 16 residues. The V and J ends lost 6 bases and 0 bases respectively, with 15 bases between them. Germline CDR1 MNHEY, CDR2 SMNVEV (reference sequence). Here the CDR3 DNA reads TGTGCCAGCAGATCGGACAGTTCGAGCTCCTACAATGAGCAGTTCTTC. It is translated as CASRSDSSSSYNEQFF.

The chain has TRBV5-1 and TRBJ2-7, with TRBD1 matching over 10 bases. V lost 4 bases to trimming and J lost 5 bases; unmatched junction nucleotides: 6. The CDR3 loop spans 14 amino acids. CDR1 and CDR2 (germline): SGHRS, YFSETQ. The chain's CDR3 is CASSLTGGLNEQYF. As DNA, the CDR3 is TGCGCCAGCAGCCTGACAGGGGGCTTGAACGAGCAGTACTTC.

The CDR3, as DNA: TGTGCCAGTCGCCGGGACAGGGAAAACACCGGGGAGCTGTTTTTT. Translation gives CASRRDRENTGELFF. This chain joins TRBV6-1 and TRBJ2-2; 9 bases map to TRBD1. V trimming: 9 bases; J trimming: 2 bases; junction bases outside the gene matches: 7. The CDR3 consists of 15 residues. Germline-derived CDR1 and CDR2 are MNHNS and SASEGT.